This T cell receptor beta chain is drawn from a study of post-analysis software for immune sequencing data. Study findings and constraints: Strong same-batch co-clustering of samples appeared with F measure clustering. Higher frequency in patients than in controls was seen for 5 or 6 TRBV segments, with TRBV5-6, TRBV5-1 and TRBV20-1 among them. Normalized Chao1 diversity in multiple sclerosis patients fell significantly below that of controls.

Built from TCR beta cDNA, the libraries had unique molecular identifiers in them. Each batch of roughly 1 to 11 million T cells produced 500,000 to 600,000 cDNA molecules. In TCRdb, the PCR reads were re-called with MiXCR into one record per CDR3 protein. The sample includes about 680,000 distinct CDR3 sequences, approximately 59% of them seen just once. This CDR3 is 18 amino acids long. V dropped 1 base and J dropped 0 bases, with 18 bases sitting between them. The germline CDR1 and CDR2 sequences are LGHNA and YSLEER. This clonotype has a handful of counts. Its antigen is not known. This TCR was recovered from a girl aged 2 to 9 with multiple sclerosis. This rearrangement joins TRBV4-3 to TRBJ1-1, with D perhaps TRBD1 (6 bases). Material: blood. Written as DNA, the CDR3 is TGCGCCAGCAGCCAAGCTTACCAGGGGCTGACTATGAACACTGAAGCTTTCTTT. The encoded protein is CASSQAYQGLTMNTEAFF.